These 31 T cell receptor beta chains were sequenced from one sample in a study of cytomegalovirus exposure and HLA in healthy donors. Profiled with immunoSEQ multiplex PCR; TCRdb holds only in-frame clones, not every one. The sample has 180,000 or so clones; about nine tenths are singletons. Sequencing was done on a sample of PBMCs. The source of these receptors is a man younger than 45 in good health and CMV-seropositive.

The CDR3 protein is CASSLMDTEAFF. The CDR3 coding sequence is TGTGCCAGCAGCTTAATGGACACTGAAGCTTTCTTT. The chain has TRBV7-9 and TRBJ1-1; D is unclear. CDR1 is SEHNR and CDR2 is FQNEAQ in the germline V gene (reference sequence). There are 12 residues in the CDR3. Trimming stripped 2 bases from V and 3 bases from J, with 4 bases between.

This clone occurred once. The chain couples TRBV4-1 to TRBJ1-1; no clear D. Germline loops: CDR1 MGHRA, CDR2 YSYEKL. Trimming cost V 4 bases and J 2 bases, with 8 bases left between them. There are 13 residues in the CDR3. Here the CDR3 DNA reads TGCGCCAGCAGCCCCCCCGGAAACACTGAAGCTTTCTTT. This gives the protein CASSPPGNTEAFF.

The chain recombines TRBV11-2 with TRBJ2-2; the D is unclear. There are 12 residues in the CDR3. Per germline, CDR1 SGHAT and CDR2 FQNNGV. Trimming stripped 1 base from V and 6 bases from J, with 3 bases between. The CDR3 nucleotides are TGTGCCAGCAGCTTAGGGTCCGGGGAGCTGTTTTTT. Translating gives CASSLGSGELFF.

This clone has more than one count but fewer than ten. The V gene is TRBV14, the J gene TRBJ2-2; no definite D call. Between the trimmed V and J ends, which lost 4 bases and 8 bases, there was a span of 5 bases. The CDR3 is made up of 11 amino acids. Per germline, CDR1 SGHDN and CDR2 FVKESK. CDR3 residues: CASSRFGELFF. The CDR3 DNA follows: TGTGCCAGCAGCCGATTTGGGGAGCTGTTTTTT. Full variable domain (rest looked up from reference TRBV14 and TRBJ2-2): EAGVTQFPSHSVIEKGQTVTLRCDPISGHDNLYWYRRVMGKEIKFLLHFVKESKQDESGMPNNRFLAERTGGTYSTLKVQPAELEDSGVYFCASSRFGELFFGEGSRLTVL.

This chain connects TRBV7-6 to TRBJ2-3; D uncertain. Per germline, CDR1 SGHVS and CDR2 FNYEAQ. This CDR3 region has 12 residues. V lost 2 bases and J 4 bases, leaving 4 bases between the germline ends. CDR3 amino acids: CASSLTADTQYF. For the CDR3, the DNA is TGTGCCAGCAGCTTAACGGCAGATACGCAGTATTTT. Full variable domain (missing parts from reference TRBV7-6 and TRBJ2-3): GAGVSQSPRYKVTKRGQDVALRCDPISGHVSLYWYRQALGQGPEFLTYFNYEAQQDKSGLPNDRFSAERPEGSISTLTIQRTEQRDSAMYRCASSLTADTQYFGPGTRLTVL.

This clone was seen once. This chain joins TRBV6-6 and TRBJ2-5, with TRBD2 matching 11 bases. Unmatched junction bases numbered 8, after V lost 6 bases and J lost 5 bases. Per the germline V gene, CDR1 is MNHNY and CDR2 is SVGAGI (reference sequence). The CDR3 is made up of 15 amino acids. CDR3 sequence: CASSVLAGESETQYF. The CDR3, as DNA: TGTGCCAGCAGCGTACTAGCGGGAGAGTCCGAGACCCAGTACTTC.

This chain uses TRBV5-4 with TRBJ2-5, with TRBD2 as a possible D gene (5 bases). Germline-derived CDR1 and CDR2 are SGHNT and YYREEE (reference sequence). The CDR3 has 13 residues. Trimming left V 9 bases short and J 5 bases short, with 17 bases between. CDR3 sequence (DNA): TGTGCCACTCGGGGAACTTACGAGGAGACCCAGTACTTC. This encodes CATRGTYEETQYF.

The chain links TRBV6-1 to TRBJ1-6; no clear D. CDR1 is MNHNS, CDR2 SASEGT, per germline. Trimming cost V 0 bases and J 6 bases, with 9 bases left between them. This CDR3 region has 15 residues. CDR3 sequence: CASSEARQFNSPLHF. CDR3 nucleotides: TGTGCCAGCAGTGAAGCGCGGCAGTTTAATTCACCCCTCCACTTT.

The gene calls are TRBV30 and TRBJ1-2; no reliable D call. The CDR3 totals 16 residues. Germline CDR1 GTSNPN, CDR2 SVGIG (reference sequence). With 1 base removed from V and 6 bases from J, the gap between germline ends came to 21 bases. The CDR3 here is CAWSASRLRGGHGYTF. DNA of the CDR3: TGTGCCTGGAGTGCTTCCCGGCTACGCGGTGGGCATGGCTACACCTTC.

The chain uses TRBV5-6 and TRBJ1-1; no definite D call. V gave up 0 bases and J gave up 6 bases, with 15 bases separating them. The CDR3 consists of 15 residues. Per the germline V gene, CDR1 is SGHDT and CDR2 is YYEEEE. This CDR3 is CASSLVYGVIAEAFF. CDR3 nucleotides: TGTGCCAGCAGCTTGGTCTACGGGGTTATCGCTGAAGCTTTCTTT.

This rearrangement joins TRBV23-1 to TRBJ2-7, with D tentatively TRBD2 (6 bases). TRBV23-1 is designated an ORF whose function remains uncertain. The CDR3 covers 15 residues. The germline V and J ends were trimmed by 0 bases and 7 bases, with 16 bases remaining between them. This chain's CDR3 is CASSQSLMTRREQYF. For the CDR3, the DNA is TGCGCCAGCAGTCAATCCCTTATGACTAGAAGGGAGCAGTACTTC.

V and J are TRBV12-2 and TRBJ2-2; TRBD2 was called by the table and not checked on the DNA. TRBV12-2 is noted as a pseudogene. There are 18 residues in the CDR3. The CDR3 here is CASRLVRTSGRATGELFF. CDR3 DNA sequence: TGTGCAAGTCGCTTAGTAAGGACTAGCGGGAGGGCCACCGGGGAGCTGTTTTTT.

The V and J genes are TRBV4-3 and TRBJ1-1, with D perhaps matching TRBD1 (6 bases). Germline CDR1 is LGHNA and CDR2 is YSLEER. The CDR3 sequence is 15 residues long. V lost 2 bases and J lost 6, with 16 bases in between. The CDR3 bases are TGCGCCAGCAGCCAACCAAGCAGGGGATCAGCTGAAGCTTTCTTT. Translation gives CASSQPSRGSAEAFF.

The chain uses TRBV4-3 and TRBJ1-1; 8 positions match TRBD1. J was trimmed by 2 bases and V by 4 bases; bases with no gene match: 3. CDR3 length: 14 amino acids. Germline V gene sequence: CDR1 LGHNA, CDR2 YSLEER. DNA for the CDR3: TGCGCCAGCAGCCCGGGACAGGAAAACACTGAAGCTTTCTTT. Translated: CASSPGQENTEAFF.

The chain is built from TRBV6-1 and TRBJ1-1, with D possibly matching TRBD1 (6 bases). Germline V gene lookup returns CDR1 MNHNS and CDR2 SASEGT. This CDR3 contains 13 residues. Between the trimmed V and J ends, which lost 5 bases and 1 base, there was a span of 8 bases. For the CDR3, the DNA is TGTGCCAGCAGTTTCAGGGGGAACACTGAAGCTTTCTTT. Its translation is CASSFRGNTEAFF.

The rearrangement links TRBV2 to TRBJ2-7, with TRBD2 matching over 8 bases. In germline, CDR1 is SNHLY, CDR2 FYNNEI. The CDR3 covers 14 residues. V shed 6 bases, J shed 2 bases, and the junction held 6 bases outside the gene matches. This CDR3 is CASSDSGAAYEQYF. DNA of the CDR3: TGTGCCAGCAGCGATAGCGGGGCGGCCTACGAGCAGTACTTC. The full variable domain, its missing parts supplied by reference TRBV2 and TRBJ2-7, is EPEVTQTPSHQVTQMGQEVILRCVPISNHLYFYWYRQILGQKVEFLVSFYNNEISEKSEIFDDQFSVERPDGSNFTLKIRSTKLEDSAMYFCASSDSGAAYEQYFGPGTRLTVT.

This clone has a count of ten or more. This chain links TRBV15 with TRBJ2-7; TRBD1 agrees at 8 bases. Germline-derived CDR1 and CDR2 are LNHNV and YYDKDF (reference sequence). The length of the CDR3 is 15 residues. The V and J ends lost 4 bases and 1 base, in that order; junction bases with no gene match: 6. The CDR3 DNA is TGTGCCACCAGCACTCGGACAGGGATTTCCTACGAGCAGTACTTC. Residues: CATSTRTGISYEQYF. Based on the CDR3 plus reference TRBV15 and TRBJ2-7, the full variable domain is DAMVIQNPRYQVTQFGKPVTLSCSQTLNHNVMYWYQQKSSQAPKLLFHYYDKDFNNEADTPDNFQSRRPNTSFCFLDIRSPGLGDTAMYLCATSTRTGISYEQYFGPGTRLTVT.

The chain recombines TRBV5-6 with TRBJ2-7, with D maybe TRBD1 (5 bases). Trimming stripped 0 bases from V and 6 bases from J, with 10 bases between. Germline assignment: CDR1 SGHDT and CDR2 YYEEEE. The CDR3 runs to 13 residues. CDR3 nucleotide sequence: TGTGCCAGCAGCTTGGGCAGGGTAGGCGAGCAGTACTTC. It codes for CASSLGRVGEQYF.

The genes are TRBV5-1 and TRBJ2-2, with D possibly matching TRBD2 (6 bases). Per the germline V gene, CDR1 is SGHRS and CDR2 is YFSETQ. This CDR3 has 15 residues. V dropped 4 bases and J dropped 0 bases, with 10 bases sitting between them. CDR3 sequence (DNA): TGCGCCAGCAGCGGAGGGGTTCCGAACACCGGGGAGCTGTTTTTT. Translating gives CASSGGVPNTGELFF.

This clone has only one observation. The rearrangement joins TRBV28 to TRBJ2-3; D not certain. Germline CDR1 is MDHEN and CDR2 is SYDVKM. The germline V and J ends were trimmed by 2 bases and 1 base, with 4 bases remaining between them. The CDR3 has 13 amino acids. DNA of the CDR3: TGTGCCAGCAGTTTAGACGGCACAGATACGCAGTATTTT. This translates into CASSLDGTDTQYF.

CDR3 protein: CASSPSWGTRPDTQYF. The CDR3 bases are TGTGCCAGCAGCCCCAGTTGGGGAACTCGCCCAGATACGCAGTATTTT. The chain carries TRBV7-9 and TRBJ2-3; D gene ambiguous. V lost 5 bases to trimming and J lost 4 bases, with 19 bases between them. CDR3 length: 16 amino acids. Per the germline V gene, CDR1 is SEHNR and CDR2 is FQNEAQ (reference sequence).

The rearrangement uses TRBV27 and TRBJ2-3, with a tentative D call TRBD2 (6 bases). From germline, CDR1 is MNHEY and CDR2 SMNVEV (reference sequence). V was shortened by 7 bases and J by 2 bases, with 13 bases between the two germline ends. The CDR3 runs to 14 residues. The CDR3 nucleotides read TGTGCCAGCACCACTAGCAGAAACACAGATACGCAGTATTTT. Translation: CASTTSRNTDTQYF.

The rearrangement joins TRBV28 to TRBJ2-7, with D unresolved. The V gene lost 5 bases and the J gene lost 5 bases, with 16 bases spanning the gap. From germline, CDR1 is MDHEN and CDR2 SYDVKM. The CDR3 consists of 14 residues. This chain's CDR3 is CASSPPLMGHEQYF. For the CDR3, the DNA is TGTGCCAGCAGTCCGCCCTTAATGGGCCACGAGCAGTACTTC. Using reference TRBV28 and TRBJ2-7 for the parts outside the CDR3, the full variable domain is DVKVTQSSRYLVKRTGEKVFLECVQDMDHENMFWYRQDPGLGLRLIYFSYDVKMKEKGDIPEGYSVSREKKERFSLILESASTNQTSMYLCASSPPLMGHEQYFGPGTRLTVT.

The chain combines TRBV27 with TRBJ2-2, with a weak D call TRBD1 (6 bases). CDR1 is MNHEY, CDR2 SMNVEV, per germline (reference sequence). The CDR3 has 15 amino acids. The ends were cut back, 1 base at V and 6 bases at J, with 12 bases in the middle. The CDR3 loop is CASSLLPTGSGELFF. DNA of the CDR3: TGTGCCAGCAGTTTATTGCCGACAGGTTCCGGGGAGCTGTTTTTT.

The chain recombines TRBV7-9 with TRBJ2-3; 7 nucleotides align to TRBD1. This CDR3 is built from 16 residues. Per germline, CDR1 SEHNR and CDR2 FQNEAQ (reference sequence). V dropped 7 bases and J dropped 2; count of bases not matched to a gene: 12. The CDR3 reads CASNKWGEGATDTQYF. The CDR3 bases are TGTGCCAGCAACAAATGGGGAGAGGGGGCCACAGATACGCAGTATTTT.

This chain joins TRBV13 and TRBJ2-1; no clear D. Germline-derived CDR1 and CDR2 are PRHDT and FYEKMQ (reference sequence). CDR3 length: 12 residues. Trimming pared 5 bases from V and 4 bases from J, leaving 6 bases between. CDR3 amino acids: CASSTPYNEQFF. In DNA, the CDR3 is TGTGCCAGCAGCACCCCATACAATGAGCAGTTCTTC. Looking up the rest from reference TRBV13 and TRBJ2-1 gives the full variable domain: AAGVIQSPRHLIKEKRETATLKCYPIPRHDTVYWYQQGPGQDPQFLISFYEKMQSDKGSIPDRFSAQQFSDYHSELNMSSLELGDSALYFCASSTPYNEQFFGPGTRLTVL.

CDR3 nucleotide sequence: TGTGCCAGCAGCTACGGAGGGGAAAGCTATGGCTACACCTTC. Amino acids: CASSYGGESYGYTF. The rearrangement links TRBV7-9 to TRBJ1-2; D perhaps matches TRBD1 (5 bases). The V end was cut by 4 bases, the J end by 4 bases, with 13 bases between. The germline CDR1 and CDR2 sequences are SEHNR and FQNEAQ (reference sequence). This CDR3 comprises 14 residues. Full variable domain (outside the CDR3, taken from reference TRBV7-9 and TRBJ1-2): DTGVSQNPRHKITKRGQNVTFRCDPISEHNRLYWYRQTLGQGPEFLTYFQNEAQLEKSRLLSDRFSAERPKGSFSTLEIQRTEQGDSAMYLCASSYGGESYGYTFGSGTRLTVV.

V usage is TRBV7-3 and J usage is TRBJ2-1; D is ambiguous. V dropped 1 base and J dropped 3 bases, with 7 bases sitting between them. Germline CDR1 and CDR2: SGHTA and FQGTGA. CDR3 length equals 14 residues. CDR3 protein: CASSLMSLYNEQFF. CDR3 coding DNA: TGTGCCAGCAGCTTAATGTCACTCTACAATGAGCAGTTCTTC.

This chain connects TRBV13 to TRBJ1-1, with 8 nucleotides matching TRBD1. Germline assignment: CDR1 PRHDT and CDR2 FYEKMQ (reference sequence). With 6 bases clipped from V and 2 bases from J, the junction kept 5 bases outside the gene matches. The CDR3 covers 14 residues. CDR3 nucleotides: TGTGCCAGCAGTTTGGACAGGGAAAACACTGAAGCTTTCTTT. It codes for CASSLDRENTEAFF. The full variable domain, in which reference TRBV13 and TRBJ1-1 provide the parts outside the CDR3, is AAGVIQSPRHLIKEKRETATLKCYPIPRHDTVYWYQQGPGQDPQFLISFYEKMQSDKGSIPDRFSAQQFSDYHSELNMSSLELGDSALYFCASSLDRENTEAFFGQGTRLTVV.

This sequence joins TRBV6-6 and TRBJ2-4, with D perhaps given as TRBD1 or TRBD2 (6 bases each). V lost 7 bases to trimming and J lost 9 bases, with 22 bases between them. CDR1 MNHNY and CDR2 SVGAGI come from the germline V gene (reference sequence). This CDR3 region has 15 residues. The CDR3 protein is CASNSYRAAGGIQYF. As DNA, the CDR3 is TGTGCCAGCAACAGTTACAGGGCAGCCGGGGGCATTCAGTACTTC.

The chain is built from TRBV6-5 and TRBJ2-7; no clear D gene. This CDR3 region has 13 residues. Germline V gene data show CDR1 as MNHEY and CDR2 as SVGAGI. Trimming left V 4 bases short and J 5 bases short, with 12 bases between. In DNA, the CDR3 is TGTGCCAGCAGTTCTCCAGCGACCCACGAGCAGTACTTC. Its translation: CASSSPATHEQYF.